These 15 T cell receptor beta chains share one sample of origin, sequenced in a study of blood T cells in healthy people across ages. Using a J-beta primer mix together with a sample-barcoded 5' primer, a second PCR was run for about 7 to 12 cycles. A single record per CDR3 protein comes from TCRdb applying MiXCR to the 5' RACE reads. The sample shows approximately 680,000 distinct CDR3 sequences, about a third of them seen only once. The sample was blood. Every receptor here comes from a woman of 80 years or more in good health.

The table lists this clonotype with a few counts. The chain joins TRBV28 to TRBJ2-1; D uncertain. Germline V CDR1 and CDR2: MDHEN, SYDVKM. Trimming removed 6 bases at V and 14 bases at J, with 17 bases between. The CDR3 totals 12 residues. The CDR3 sequence is CASRDQAGPEFF. CDR3 nucleotides: TGTGCCAGCAGGGACCAAGCCGGACCCGAGTTCTTC.

This clonotype came up many times. The CDR3 sequence is CSAMTVNEQFF. Written as DNA, the CDR3 is TGCAGTGCGATGACCGTTAATGAGCAGTTCTTC. The chain combines TRBV20-1 with TRBJ2-1; D is undetermined. Per germline, CDR1 DFQATT and CDR2 SNEGSKA (reference sequence). This CDR3 region has 11 residues. The V end lost 6 bases, the J end lost 7 bases, and 10 bases lay between the germline ends.

The V gene is TRBV24-1, the J gene TRBJ2-6; D might be TRBD1 (6 bases). V shed 8 bases and J shed 0 bases, with 22 bases lying between them. CDR3 length: 19 amino acids. Germline V gene sequence: CDR1 KGHDR, CDR2 SFDVKD. Here the CDR3 DNA reads TGTGCCACCACCCTCTCAAGGGGACAATTAAGCTCTGGGGCCAACGTCCTGACTTTC. Amino acid sequence: CATTLSRGQLSSGANVLTF.

At least ten counts were recorded for this clonotype. The rearrangement joins TRBV7-2 to TRBJ1-2; 8 bases match TRBD1. Germline lookup yields CDR1 SGHTA and CDR2 FQGNSA. Trimming at V came to 5 bases and at J to 4 bases, leaving 6 bases not matched to a gene. CDR3 length: 14 residues. The DNA of the CDR3 is TGTGCCAGCAGCCGACAGGGGCCAGCCTATGGCTACACCTTC. Protein sequence: CASSRQGPAYGYTF.

A remark on this clonotype: This may stem from a read error, because a much larger clone lies one nucleotide away. This chain joins TRBV6-5 and TRBJ2-5, with unresolved D. The V end was cut by 4 bases, the J end by 5 bases, with 17 bases between. The CDR3 length is 15 residues. Germline CDR1 MNHEY, CDR2 SVGAGI. DNA for the CDR3: TGTGCCAGCAGTTTTCGCGGTCTGTGTGGGGAGACCCAGTACTTC. It codes for CASSFRGLCGETQYF.

This clonotype was counted only a few times. With a much larger clone just one base away, this may be a read error. The chain is built from TRBV5-5 and TRBJ2-5; 9 nucleotides match TRBD1. V shed 3 bases, J shed 11 bases, and the junction held 14 bases outside the gene matches. CDR3 length: 15 amino acids. Germline V CDR1 and CDR2: SGHKS, YYEKEE (reference sequence). The CDR3 spells CASSYLGTGSNEQYF. For the CDR3, the DNA is TGTGCCAGCAGCTACCTCGGGACAGGGTCTAATGAGCAGTACTTC.

This clonotype appeared many times. The chain combines TRBV5-1 with TRBJ1-5; tentative D call: TRBD1 (5 bases). V was cut by 3 bases and J by 2 bases, with 9 bases left in between. Looked up from germline, CDR1 is SGHRS and CDR2 is YFSETQ. CDR3 length: 14 amino acids. The CDR3 here is CASSYWGGNQPQHF. The CDR3 DNA follows: TGCGCCAGCAGCTATTGGGGCGGCAATCAGCCCCAGCATTTT. Complete variable domain (other parts from reference TRBV5-1 and TRBJ1-5): KAGVTQTPRYLIKTRGQQVTLSCSPISGHRSVSWYQQTPGQGLQFLFEYFSETQRNKGNFPGRFSGRQFSNSRSEMNVSTLELGDSALYLCASSYWGGNQPQHFGDGTRLSIL.

This clonotype was recorded at least ten times. The rearrangement uses TRBV6-5 and TRBJ2-7; D may be TRBD1 or TRBD2 (6 bases each). The germline V gene has CDR1 MNHEY and CDR2 SVGAGI. V was trimmed by 6 bases and J by 6 bases, leaving 21 bases between them. The CDR3 is 15 residues long. CDR3 bases: TGTGCCAGCAGCCTTTTCGGGGGACAAGGAGGCGAGCAGTACTTC. Translating gives CASSLFGGQGGEQYF.

This clonotype was recorded many times. The J gene is TRBJ2-1, the V gene TRBV28, with 10 bases lining up with TRBD1. V gave up 3 bases and J gave up 6 bases; unmatched junction bases: 5. This CDR3 spans 15 amino acids. Per the germline V gene, CDR1 is MDHEN and CDR2 is SYDVKM. CDR3 residues: CASSLWTGGSNEQFF. CDR3 nucleotides: TGTGCCAGCAGTTTGTGGACAGGGGGGAGCAATGAGCAGTTCTTC.

The chain combines TRBV20-1 with TRBJ1-4; the D gene is possibly TRBD1 (6 bases). The germline V and J ends were trimmed by 4 bases and 0 bases, with 12 bases remaining between them. This CDR3 comprises 15 residues. CDR1 and CDR2 from the germline V gene are DFQATT and SNEGSKA (reference sequence). CDR3 in DNA: TGCAGTGCTATCACAGGGTATGCAACTAATGAAAAACTGTTTTTT. Its protein product is CSAITGYATNEKLFF.

On this clonotype: This may stem from a read error, because a much larger clone lies one nucleotide away. The V gene is TRBV9, the J gene TRBJ2-1; D possibly corresponds to TRBD2 (7 bases). This CDR3 has 13 residues. CDR1 is SGDLS, CDR2 YYNGEE, per germline. Here the CDR3 DNA reads TGTGCCAGTAGGGGGGGTCAGGGGAATGGGCAGTTCTTC. Translation: CASRGGQGNGQFF.

The rearrangement joins TRBV6-5 to TRBJ1-2, with D possibly matching TRBD1 (5 bases). V lost 5 bases to trimming and J lost 9 bases, with 13 bases between them. The germline V gene encodes CDR1 MNHEY and CDR2 SVGAGI. The CDR3 consists of 12 residues. CDR3 sequence: CASSTGDRSYTF. In DNA form, the CDR3 reads TGTGCCAGCAGTACGGGAGACAGAAGCTACACCTTC.

There are many counts of this clonotype. This chain connects TRBV7-3 to TRBJ2-1; D is undetermined. CDR1 and CDR2 from the germline V gene are SGHTA and FQGTGA. The V end lost 2 bases, the J end lost 3 bases, and 5 bases lay between the germline ends. The CDR3 is 13 amino acids. The CDR3 DNA reads as TGTGCCAGCAGCTTAGGGCGCTACAATGAGCAGTTCTTC. Translation gives CASSLGRYNEQFF.

Ten or more counts support this clonotype. V is TRBV9 and J is TRBJ2-7; D not resolved. Trimming took 0 bases from V and 6 from J, leaving 16 bases between them. The length of the CDR3 is 15 residues. Per germline, CDR1 SGDLS and CDR2 YYNGEE. DNA of the CDR3: TGTGCCAGCAGCGTAGCCGCGACTGGGTCCCTCGAGCAGTACTTC. Protein sequence: CASSVAATGSLEQYF. Together with reference TRBV9 and TRBJ2-7, the CDR3 gives the full variable domain: DSGVTQTPKHLITATGQRVTLRCSPRSGDLSVYWYQQSLDQGLQFLIQYYNGEERAKGNILERFSAQQFPDLHSELNLSSLELGDSALYFCASSVAATGSLEQYFGPGTRLTVT.

This clonotype was detected only a few times. The V call is TRBV7-2, the J call TRBJ1-2; weak D call: TRBD1 (6 bases). The V end was cut by 10 bases, the J end by 5 bases, with 17 bases between. CDR3 length equals 13 residues. Germline V gene sequence: CDR1 SGHTA, CDR2 FQGNSA. In DNA form, the CDR3 reads TGTGCCATTACGACCGGGACACGGTATGGCTACACCTTC. As protein: CAITTGTRYGYTF.